This T cell receptor (beta chain) derives from a study of shared clonotypes between healthy human individuals. Adult Caucasians living in Nashville, Tennessee made up all of the donors. As handled by the study authors: Because ImmunoSEQ provided only junction sequences with no quality scores, the filtering differed. The repertoire was sequenced with immunoSEQ multiplex PCR; TCRdb's copy has only in-frame clones and lacks some. V, J and clone size are those of that table, while D and trimming were read from the DNA. The data contain over 2 million clones, roughly 92% of them singletons. Trimming shortened V by 6 bases and J by 5 bases, and 20 bases separated the two germline ends. The CDR3 runs to 16 residues. The germline V gene has CDR1 MDHEN and CDR2 SYDVKM.

Sequences were obtained from naive CD4+ T cells from PBMCs. Subset of the sample: CD45RA+ positively selected. The receptor was derived from a man aged 18 to 29 in good health. Some clones in this sample may be carry-over from other donors' samples. The chain recombines TRBV28 with TRBJ1-5; D possibly corresponds to TRBD1 (6 bases). The CDR3 DNA reads TGTGCCAGCAGCCTCGGGGACATCCGTCTTTATCAGCCCCAGCATTTT. Translated, it gives CASSLGDIRLYQPQHF.